These T cell receptor beta chains were read from a single sample in a study of shared clonotypes between healthy human individuals. Profiled with immunoSEQ multiplex PCR; TCRdb holds only in-frame clones, not every one. The data contain about 490,000 clones, 70% to 80% of them seen just once; the ten biggest clones take up under 15%. The specimen sequenced was PBMCs. The receptor set was obtained from a woman in her thirties or forties in good health. Some clones in this sample may be carry-over from other donors' samples. Each CDR3 is given with its conserved first and last residue. Not every row has a clone size; where given, it reads once, few, many or a size class.

abundance | j_gene | v_gene | CDR3aa
NA | TRBJ2-5 | TRBV7-9 | CASSFLAGGLETQYF
once | TRBJ2-7 | TRBV14 | CASSLSRFAAAFYEQYF
few | TRBJ1-1 | TRBV5-6 | CASSLAWGYGENTEAFF
NA | TRBJ2-3 | TRBV5-1 | CASTQQGTDTQYF
NA | TRBJ2-3 | TRBV5-1 | CASSPDRADTQYF
NA | TRBJ1-2 | TRBV4-2 | CASSQALDNYGYTF
NA | TRBJ2-1 | TRBV4-1 | CASSQEVFGSGRNEQFF
NA | TRBJ2-7 | TRBV14 | CASSQDPGGLAGAEQYF
NA | TRBJ1-1 | TRBV7-3 | CASSLYRDTEAFF
NA | TRBJ2-3 | TRBV7-2 | CASSPGLAGNTDTQYF
NA | TRBJ2-5 | TRBV27 | CASKERAGHLLYF
NA | TRBJ2-1 | TRBV29-1 | CSGFTPQIGNEQFF
NA | TRBJ2-1 | TRBV7-6 | CASSLMGSSYNEQFF
once | TRBJ2-4 | TRBV7-2 | CASSPPPEWIENIQYF
NA | TRBJ1-1 | TRBV6-5 | CASSYLGVSTEAFF
NA | TRBJ2-2 | TRBV5-4 | CASSSRQGATGELFF
few | TRBJ1-1 | TRBV6-1 | CASSEVGVTEAFF
NA | TRBJ2-3 | TRBV5-1 | CASSQEVVSITDTQYF
NA | TRBJ1-1 | TRBV29-1 | CSVRSNRVTEAFF
NA | TRBJ2-2 | TRBV5-1 | CASSFTGQGDTGELFF
NA | TRBJ2-5 | TRBV6-1 | CASTSRVQETQYF
NA | NA | TRBV18 | CASSPLTETGGDEQYF
few | TRBJ2-7 | TRBV30 | CAWSVGGYTYEQYF
NA | TRBJ2-7 | TRBV6-1 | CASSDVGVPYEQYF
NA | TRBJ2-1 | TRBV7-3 | CASSATGSNEQFF
NA | TRBJ2-3 | TRBV2 | CASRMTGGEHTQYF
NA | TRBJ2-7 | TRBV5-8 | CASSLASGTYEQYF
NA | TRBJ1-5 | TRBV29-1 | CGATDDPNQPQHF
NA | TRBJ1-1 | TRBV7-9 | CASSISTNTEAFF
few | TRBJ1-5 | TRBV28 | CASSTRSGATQPQHF
NA | TRBJ2-3 | TRBV6-5 | CASNPAGGTDTQYF
NA | TRBJ1-4 | TRBV5-1 | CASSSGTGAEKLFF
NA | TRBJ2-3 | TRBV7-2 | CASSPGLSWGSDTQYF
once | TRBJ2-7 | TRBV15 | CATSRYVSEQYF
NA | TRBJ2-3 | TRBV9 | CASSVDGQGADTQYF
NA | TRBJ2-1 | TRBV27 | CASSARLAGSPNEQFF
NA | TRBJ2-3 | TRBV2 | CASSRDRSTDTQYF
NA | TRBJ1-5 | TRBV28 | CASSLAVATGPQHF
NA | TRBJ2-6 | TRBV9 | CASSGDSSGANVLTF
many | TRBJ2-5 | TRBV6-4 | CASSDRDRKRGETQYF
NA | TRBJ2-2 | TRBV19 | CASSMRSGANTGELFF
NA | TRBJ2-2 | TRBV7-2 | CASSLVLAGANTGELFF
NA | TRBJ2-3 | TRBV5-1 | CASSLGALMDTDTQYF
once | TRBJ2-1 | TRBV7-9 | CASSSTSWGNEQFF
NA | TRBJ2-3 | TRBV29-1 | CSVAGTSGTDTQYF
NA | TRBJ2-2 | TRBV7-3 | CASSTVNGELFF
NA | TRBJ2-7 | TRBV5-8 | CASSLVSGSNEQYF
NA | TRBJ2-7 | TRBV11-2 | CASSLASSYEQYF
few | TRBJ1-2 | TRBV10-3 | CAISEERGFGGYTF
NA | TRBJ2-1 | TRBV27 | CASGKGTSVYNEQFF
NA | TRBJ2-5 | TRBV11-2 | CASSSGKAGGGLETQYF
NA | TRBJ1-1 | TRBV7-2 | CASSLVWGRRGTEAFF
NA | TRBJ2-1 | TRBV19 | CATHDSSSYNEQFF
NA | TRBJ2-3 | TRBV30 | CAWSVQGGDTQYF
NA | TRBJ2-7 | TRBV10-3 | CAITEGQGREQYF
few | TRBJ1-4 | TRBV18 | CASSPSRTVGEEKLFF
NA | TRBJ2-6 | TRBV27 | CASSRTSGRESGANVLTF
NA | TRBJ1-4 | TRBV28 | CASRSDRFEKLFF
NA | TRBJ2-7 | TRBV5-1 | CASSLEGRPTHEQYF
many | TRBJ1-5 | TRBV19 | CASSMTSDQPQHF